The clone carrying this TCR beta chain turned up a few times. TCRdb called the reads again in MiXCR, with one record for every CDR3 protein. Seen here are around 630,000 distinct CDR3 sequences, approximately 24% observed once, and the top ten hold around 8%. The sample comes from a study of T cell repertoires in cytomegalovirus infection. The overall study: Indicated by public TCR beta signatures were CMV infection and matching HLA type.

Germline values: CDR1 ENHRY, CDR2 SYGVKD. V was clipped by 6 bases and J by 6 bases; unmatched bases: 7. The CDR3 is 14 residues long. The material sequenced was CD8+ T cells from PBMCs. This sequence was found in a human donor in good health (CMV status not recorded). Some clones in this sample may be carry-over from other donors' samples. The chain links TRBV10-3 to TRBJ2-1; 8 nucleotides match TRBD1. The CDR3 DNA sequence: TGTGCCATCAGAGAGGGTCAGGGGGCCAATGAGCAGTTCTTC. This translates into CAIREGQGANEQFF.